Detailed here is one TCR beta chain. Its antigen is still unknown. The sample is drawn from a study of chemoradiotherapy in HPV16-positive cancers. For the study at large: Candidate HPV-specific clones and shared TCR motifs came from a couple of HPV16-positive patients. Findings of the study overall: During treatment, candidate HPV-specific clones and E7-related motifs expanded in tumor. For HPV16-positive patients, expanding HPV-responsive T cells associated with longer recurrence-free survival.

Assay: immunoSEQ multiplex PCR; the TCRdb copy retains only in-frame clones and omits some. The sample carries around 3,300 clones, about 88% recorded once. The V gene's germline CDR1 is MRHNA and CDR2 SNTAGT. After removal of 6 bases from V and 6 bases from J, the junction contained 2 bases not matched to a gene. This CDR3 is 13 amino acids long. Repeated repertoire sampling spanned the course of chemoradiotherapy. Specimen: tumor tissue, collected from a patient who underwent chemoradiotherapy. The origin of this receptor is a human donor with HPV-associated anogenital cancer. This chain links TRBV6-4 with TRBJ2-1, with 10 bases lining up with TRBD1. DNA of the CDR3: TGTGCCAGCAGCCGGGACAGGGGCAATGAGCAGTTCTTC. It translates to CASSRDRGNEQFF.